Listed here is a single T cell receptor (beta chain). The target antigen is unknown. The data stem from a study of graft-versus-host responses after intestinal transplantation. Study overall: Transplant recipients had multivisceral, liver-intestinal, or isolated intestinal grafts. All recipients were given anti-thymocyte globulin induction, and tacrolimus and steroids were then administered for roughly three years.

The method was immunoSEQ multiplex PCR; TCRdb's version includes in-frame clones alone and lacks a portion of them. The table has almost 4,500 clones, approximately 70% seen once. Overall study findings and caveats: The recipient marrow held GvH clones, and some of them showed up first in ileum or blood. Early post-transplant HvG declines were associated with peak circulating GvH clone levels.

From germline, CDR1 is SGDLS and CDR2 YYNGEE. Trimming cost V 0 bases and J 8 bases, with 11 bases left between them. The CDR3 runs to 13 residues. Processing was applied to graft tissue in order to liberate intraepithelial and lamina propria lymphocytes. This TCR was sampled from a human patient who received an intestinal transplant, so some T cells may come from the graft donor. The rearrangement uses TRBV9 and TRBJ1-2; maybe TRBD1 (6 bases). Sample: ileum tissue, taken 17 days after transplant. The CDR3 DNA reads TGTGCCAGCAGCGTAGTGATCCAGGGGGGCTACACCTTC. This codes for CASSVVIQGGYTF.